This T cell receptor beta chain was retrieved from a study of blood T cell repertoires in COVID-19. Background on the study: In each case, the material was cDNA or gDNA derived from T cells, B-cell-depleted T cells, or PBMCs.

Deletions cut 0 bases from V and 4 bases from J, with 11 bases between. The CDR3 covers 15 residues. CDR1 and CDR2 (germline): SGHNT, YYREEE (reference sequence). Clinical history as reported by participants underpinned cohort assignment. Authors' data handling: Quantification of nucleated cells was approximated via reference gene primer amplification. The repertoire was sequenced with immunoSEQ multiplex PCR; TCRdb's copy has only in-frame clones and lacks some. V, J and clone size were drawn from that table, and D and trimming were deduced from the DNA. This sample has hundreds of thousands of clones, with approximately 88% found just once.

The chain uses TRBV5-4 and TRBJ2-1, with D unclear. The sequence was obtained from a woman aged 40 to 55 with acute COVID-19. Sequenced sample: PBMCs or T cells enriched from blood (not recorded which). This CDR3 is CASSLVLADYNEQFF. The CDR3 coding sequence is TGTGCCAGCAGCTTGGTATTAGCAGATTACAATGAGCAGTTCTTC.